This TCR beta chain emerged from a study of shared clonotypes between healthy human individuals. Regarding the study as a whole: There were few donors, and this limited the genetic and exposure-history diversity represented.

Trimming cost V 7 bases and J 4 bases, with 8 bases left between them. The germline gives CDR1 MNHEY, CDR2 SVGAGI. CDR3 length: 11 residues. Comments on this clone: Antigen unknown. The same CDR3 can be traced to other DNA sequences in this sample.

Assay runs were performed at deep level. Each cell subset's genomic DNA was divided evenly among several immunoSEQ plates. Profiled with immunoSEQ multiplex PCR; TCRdb holds only in-frame clones, not every one. The table includes under 1,100,000 clones, roughly 80% detected once. The sample taken for sequencing was memory CD4+ T cells sorted from blood. Documented subset: CD45RA-negative fraction. The origin of this receptor is a young man in good health. This chain uses TRBV6-5 with TRBJ2-7; TRBD2 is a possible D gene (5 bases). CDR3 residues: CASTAGYEQYF. The CDR3, as DNA: TGTGCCAGCACCGCGGGTTACGAGCAGTACTTC.